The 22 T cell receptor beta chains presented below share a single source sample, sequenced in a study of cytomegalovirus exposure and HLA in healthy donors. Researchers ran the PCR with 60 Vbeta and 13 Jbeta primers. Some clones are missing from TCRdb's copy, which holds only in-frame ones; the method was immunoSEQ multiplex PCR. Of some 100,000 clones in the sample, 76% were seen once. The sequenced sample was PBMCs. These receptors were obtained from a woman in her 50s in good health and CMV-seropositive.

The chain's CDR3 is CASSLEAGQETQYF. For the CDR3, the DNA is TGTGCCAGCAGCTTAGAGGCAGGGCAAGAGACCCAGTACTTC. This chain links TRBV7-2 with TRBJ2-5; tentatively, D is TRBD1 (5 bases). The CDR3 is 14 residues long. The V end lost 1 base, the J end lost 2 bases, and 8 bases lay between the germline ends. Germline CDR1 SGHTA, CDR2 FQGNSA.

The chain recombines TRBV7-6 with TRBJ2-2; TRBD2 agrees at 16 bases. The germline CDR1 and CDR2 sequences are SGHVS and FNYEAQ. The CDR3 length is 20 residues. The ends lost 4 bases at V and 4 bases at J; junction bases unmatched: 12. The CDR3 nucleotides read TGTGCCAGCAGCTCCTTAGGGGGACTAGCGGGAGGGCGGACCACCGGGGAGCTGTTTTTT. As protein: CASSSLGGLAGGRTTGELFF.

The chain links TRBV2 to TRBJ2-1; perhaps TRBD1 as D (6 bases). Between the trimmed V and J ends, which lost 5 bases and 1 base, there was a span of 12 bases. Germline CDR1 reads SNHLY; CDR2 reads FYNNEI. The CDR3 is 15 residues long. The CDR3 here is CASSPRQESYNEQFF. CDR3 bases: TGTGCCAGCAGTCCCCGACAGGAGTCCTACAATGAGCAGTTCTTC.

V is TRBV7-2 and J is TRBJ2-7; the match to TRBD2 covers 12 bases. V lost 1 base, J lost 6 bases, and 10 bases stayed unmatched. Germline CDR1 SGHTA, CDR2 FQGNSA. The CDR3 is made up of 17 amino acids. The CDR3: CASSLEPPTSGSLEQYF. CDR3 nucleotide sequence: TGTGCCAGCAGCTTAGAGCCCCCGACTAGCGGGAGCCTCGAGCAGTACTTC.

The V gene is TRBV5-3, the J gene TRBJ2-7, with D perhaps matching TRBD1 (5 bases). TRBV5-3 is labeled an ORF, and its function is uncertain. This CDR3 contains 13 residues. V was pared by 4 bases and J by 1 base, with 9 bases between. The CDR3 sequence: CARSGARSYEQYF. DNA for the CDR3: TGTGCCAGAAGCGGGGCCAGGTCCTACGAGCAGTACTTC.

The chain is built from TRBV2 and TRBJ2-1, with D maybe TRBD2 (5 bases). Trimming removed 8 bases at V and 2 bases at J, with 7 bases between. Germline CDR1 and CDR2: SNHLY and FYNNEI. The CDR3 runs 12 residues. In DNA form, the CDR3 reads TGTGCCAGCGGGCGGGCCTACAATGAGCAGTTCTTC. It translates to CASGRAYNEQFF.

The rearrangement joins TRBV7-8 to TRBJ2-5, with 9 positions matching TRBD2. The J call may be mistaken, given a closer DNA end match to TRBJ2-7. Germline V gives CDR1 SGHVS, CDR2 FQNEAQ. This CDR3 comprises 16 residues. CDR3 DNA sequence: TGTGCCAGCAGCTTGAAGCGGGAGGCGGCTTTATACGAGCAGTACTTC. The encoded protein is CASSLKREAALYEQYF.

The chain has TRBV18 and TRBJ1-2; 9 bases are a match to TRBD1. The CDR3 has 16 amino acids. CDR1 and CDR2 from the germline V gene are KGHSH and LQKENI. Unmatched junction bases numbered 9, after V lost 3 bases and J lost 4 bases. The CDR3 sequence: CASSPYPGQGAYGYTF. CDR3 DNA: TGTGCCAGCTCACCGTATCCGGGACAGGGAGCCTATGGCTACACCTTC.

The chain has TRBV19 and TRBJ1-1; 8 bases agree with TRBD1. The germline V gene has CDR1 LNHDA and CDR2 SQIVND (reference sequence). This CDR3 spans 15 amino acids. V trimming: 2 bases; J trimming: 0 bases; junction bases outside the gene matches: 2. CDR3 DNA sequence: TGTGCCAGTAGTATATACAGGGGGGTGAACACTGAAGCTTTCTTT. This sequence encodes CASSIYRGVNTEAFF.

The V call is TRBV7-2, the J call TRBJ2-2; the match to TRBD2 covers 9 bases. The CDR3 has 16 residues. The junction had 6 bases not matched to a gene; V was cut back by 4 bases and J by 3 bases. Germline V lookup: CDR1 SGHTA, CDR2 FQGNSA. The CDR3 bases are TGTGCCAGCAGCTCCCGCGGCGGGAGGGACACCGGGGAGCTGTTTTTT. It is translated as CASSSRGGRDTGELFF.

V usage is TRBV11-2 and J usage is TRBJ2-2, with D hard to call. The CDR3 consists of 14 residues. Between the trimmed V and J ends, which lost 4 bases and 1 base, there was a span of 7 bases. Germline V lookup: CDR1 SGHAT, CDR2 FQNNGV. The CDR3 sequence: CASSSLVNTGELFF. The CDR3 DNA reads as TGTGCCAGCAGCTCCCTCGTGAACACCGGGGAGCTGTTTTTT.

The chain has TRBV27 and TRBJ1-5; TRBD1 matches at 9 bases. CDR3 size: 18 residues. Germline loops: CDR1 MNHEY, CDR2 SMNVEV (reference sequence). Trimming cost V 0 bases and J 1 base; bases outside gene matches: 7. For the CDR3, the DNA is TGTGCCAGCAGTTTATCGGGGGGGACAGGGAGAAGCAATCAGCCCCAGCATTTT. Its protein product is CASSLSGGTGRSNQPQHF.

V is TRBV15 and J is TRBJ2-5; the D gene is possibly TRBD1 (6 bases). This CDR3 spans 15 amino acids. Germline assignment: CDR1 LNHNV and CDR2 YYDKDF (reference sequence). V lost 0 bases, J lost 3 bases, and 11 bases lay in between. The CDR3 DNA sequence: TGTGCCACCAGCAGAGATAGGGGGATAGAAGAGACCCAGTACTTC. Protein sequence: CATSRDRGIEETQYF.

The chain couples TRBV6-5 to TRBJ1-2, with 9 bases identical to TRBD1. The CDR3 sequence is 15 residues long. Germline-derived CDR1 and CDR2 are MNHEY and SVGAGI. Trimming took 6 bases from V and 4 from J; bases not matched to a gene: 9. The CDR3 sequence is CASRVGQGSSYGYTF. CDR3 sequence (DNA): TGTGCCAGCAGGGTGGGACAGGGAAGTAGCTATGGCTACACCTTC.

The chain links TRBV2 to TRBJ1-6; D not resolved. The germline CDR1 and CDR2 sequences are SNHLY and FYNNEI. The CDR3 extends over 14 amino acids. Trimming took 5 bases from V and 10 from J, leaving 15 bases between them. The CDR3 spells CASSILVINSPLHF. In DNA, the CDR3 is TGTGCCAGCAGTATACTAGTAATAAACTCACCCCTCCACTTT.

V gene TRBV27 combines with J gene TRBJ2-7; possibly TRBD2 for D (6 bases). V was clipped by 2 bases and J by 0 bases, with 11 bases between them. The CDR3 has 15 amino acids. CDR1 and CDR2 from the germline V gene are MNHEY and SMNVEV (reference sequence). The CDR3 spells CASSLGRGSSYEQYF. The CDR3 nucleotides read TGTGCCAGCAGTTTAGGGCGGGGAAGCTCCTACGAGCAGTACTTC.

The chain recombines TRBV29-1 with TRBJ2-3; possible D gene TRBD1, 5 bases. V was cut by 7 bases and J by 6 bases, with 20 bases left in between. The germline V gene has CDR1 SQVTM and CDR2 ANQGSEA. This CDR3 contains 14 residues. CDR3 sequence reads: CSADLTAEFDTQYF. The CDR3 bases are TGCAGCGCTGACCTGACAGCCGAGTTTGATACGCAGTATTTT.

The CDR3 is CASSEADPITDTQYF. DNA of the CDR3: TGTGCCAGCAGCGAAGCGGACCCGATCACAGATACGCAGTATTTT. The genes are TRBV9 and TRBJ2-3; TRBD2 is a possible D gene (5 bases). Germline assignment: CDR1 SGDLS and CDR2 YYNGEE. V lost 3 bases and J 2 bases, leaving 13 bases between the germline ends. This CDR3 spans 15 amino acids.

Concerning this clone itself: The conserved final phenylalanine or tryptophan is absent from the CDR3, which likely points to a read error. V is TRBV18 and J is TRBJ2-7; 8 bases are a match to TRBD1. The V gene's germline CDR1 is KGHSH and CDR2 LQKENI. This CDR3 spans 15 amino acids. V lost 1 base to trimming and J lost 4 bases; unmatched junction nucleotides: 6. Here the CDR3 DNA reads TGTGCCAGCTCACCACTTGGGACAGGAGGGTACGAGCAGTACCTC. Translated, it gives CASSPLGTGGYEQYL.

In DNA form, the CDR3 reads TGTGCCAGCAGCTTCGGGATCTCGTCGTACGAGCAGTACTTC. Its protein product is CASSFGISSYEQYF. The rearrangement uses TRBV7-8 and TRBJ2-7, with D possibly TRBD2 on 5 matching bases. The CDR3 is 14 amino acids. CDR1 is SGHVS and CDR2 is FQNEAQ in the germline V gene. V dropped 3 bases and J dropped 4 bases, with 13 bases sitting between them. The full variable domain, rest sourced from reference TRBV7-8 and TRBJ2-7, is GAGVSQSPRYKVAKRGQDVALRCDPISGHVSLFWYQQALGQGPEFLTYFQNEAQLDKSGLPSDRFFAERPEGSVSTLKIQRTQQEDSAVYLCASSFGISSYEQYFGPGTRLTVT.

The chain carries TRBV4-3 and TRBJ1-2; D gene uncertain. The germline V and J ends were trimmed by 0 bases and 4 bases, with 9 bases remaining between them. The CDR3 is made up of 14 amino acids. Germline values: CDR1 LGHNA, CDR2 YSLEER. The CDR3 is CASSQEFAVYGYTF. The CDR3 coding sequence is TGCGCCAGCAGCCAAGAGTTTGCGGTCTATGGCTACACCTTC.

In DNA, the CDR3 is TGTGCCATCAGTGACCCCTCTAGCGGGAGGGCCAACACCGGGGAGCTGTTTTTT. The encoded protein is CAISDPSSGRANTGELFF. The gene calls are TRBV10-3 and TRBJ2-2; 12 bases align to TRBD2. The CDR3 runs 18 residues. Germline V gene sequence: CDR1 ENHRY, CDR2 SYGVKD. The V segment lost 3 bases and the J segment 2 bases; nucleotides outside the gene matches: 7.